One and the same sample provided the 18 T cell receptor beta chains below, sequenced in a study of T cells in Graves' hyperthyroidism and ophthalmopathy. RNA transcripts were the template for amplifying TCR beta CDR3 regions. The TCR CDR3 first-round RT-PCR relied on the HTBI primer set. TCRdb re-derived calls from the multiplex PCR reads in MiXCR, one entry per CDR3 protein. The table records about 590,000 distinct CDR3 sequences, 14% of them present only once. Material for sequencing was blood. Source of these receptors: a woman under 30 with Graves' ophthalmopathy.

Ten or more counts support this clonotype. The chain couples TRBV20-1 to TRBJ2-1; 7 nucleotides align to TRBD2. The CDR3 covers 20 residues. V trimming: 0 bases; J trimming: 0 bases; junction bases outside the gene matches: 17. From germline, CDR1 is DFQATT and CDR2 SNEGSKA (reference sequence). Here the CDR3 reads CSARDRKSSGTISSYNEQFF. CDR3 DNA: TGCAGTGCTAGAGATCGAAAGTCCAGCGGGACTATCAGCTCCTACAATGAGCAGTTCTTC.

Of note for this clonotype: One end of the junction varies from germline; a read error may be responsible. The J gene is TRBJ2-7, the V gene TRBV6-8; a possible D gene is TRBD1 (5 bases). Looked up from germline, CDR1 is MNHGY and CDR2 is SAAAGT. The CDR3 is 12 residues long. This CDR3 reads CACSSTEYEQYF. In DNA, the CDR3 is TGTGCCTGCAGTTCGACAGAGTACGAGCAGTACTTC.

This clonotype showed up many times. This chain links TRBV7-9 with TRBJ2-7; 7 positions match TRBD1. This CDR3 is built from 16 residues. V shed 4 bases, J shed 3 bases, and the junction held 12 bases outside the gene matches. CDR1 is SEHNR and CDR2 is FQNEAQ in the germline V gene (reference sequence). The CDR3 sequence: CASSSDRDSLHYEQYF. The CDR3 DNA is TGTGCCAGCAGCTCCGACAGGGATTCCCTGCACTACGAGCAGTACTTC.

This clonotype was seen a handful of times. This may be a read error, as it is one base from a much larger clone. The CDR3 DNA reads as TGTGCCAGCAGCTTAGATCGGGAGAGCGGATCAGCCAATGAGCAGTTCTTC. Protein product: CASSLDRESGSANEQFF. The chain uses TRBV11-3 and TRBJ2-1; possibly TRBD2 for D (6 bases). The CDR3 is 17 amino acids. V was clipped by 0 bases and J by 6 bases, with 18 bases between them. Germline V CDR1 and CDR2: SGHNT, YENEEA.

There are many counts of this clonotype. V and J are TRBV20-1 and TRBJ2-5; 10 bases line up with TRBD2. Trimming removed 7 bases from V and 4 bases from J; junction bases left unmatched: 6. The CDR3 has 13 amino acids. Germline V CDR1 and CDR2: DFQATT, SNEGSKA (reference sequence). The CDR3 here is CSVGTSVRETQYF. The CDR3 DNA follows: TGCAGTGTGGGGACTAGCGTCAGAGAGACCCAGTACTTC.

This clonotype was found many times. The J gene is TRBJ2-7, the V gene TRBV27; a weak D match, TRBD2 (5 bases). Trimming pared 5 bases from V and 6 bases from J, leaving 17 bases between. The CDR3 is made up of 14 amino acids. Germline V gene lookup returns CDR1 MNHEY and CDR2 SMNVEV (reference sequence). The CDR3 region is CASSPLLQAGEQYF. CDR3 DNA: TGTGCCAGCAGTCCTCTTCTCCAGGCGGGCGAGCAGTACTTC.

CDR3 bases: TGCAGTGCTAGTGGCCGGGGGCTGAGCTCCTACGAGCAGTACTTC. The encoded protein is CSASGRGLSSYEQYF. The chain links TRBV20-1 to TRBJ2-7; the D gene could be TRBD1 or TRBD2 (6 bases each). Germline CDR1 is DFQATT and CDR2 is SNEGSKA (reference sequence). With 3 bases removed from V and 0 bases from J, the gap between germline ends came to 15 bases. There are 15 residues in the CDR3.

This clonotype was counted at least ten times. The V call is TRBV10-3, the J call TRBJ2-2; D remains unclear. Germline CDR1 and CDR2: ENHRY and SYGVKD. Trimming left V 5 bases short and J 5 bases short, with 9 bases between. This CDR3 is 13 amino acids long. CDR3 sequence reads: CAISRYLTGELFF. CDR3 bases: TGTGCCATCAGTCGCTACCTGACCGGGGAGCTGTTTTTT.

This clonotype was counted ten times or more. This rearrangement joins TRBV30 to TRBJ1-1; 11 nucleotides match TRBD1. J was trimmed by 5 bases and V by 8 bases; bases with no gene match: 4. Germline V gene sequence: CDR1 GTSNPN, CDR2 SVGIG (reference sequence). The CDR3 extends over 12 amino acids. The CDR3 region is CAGDRGGTEAFF. The CDR3 DNA follows: TGTGCCGGGGACAGGGGGGGTACTGAAGCTTTCTTT.

This clonotype was recorded many times. The rearrangement uses TRBV7-2 and TRBJ2-5; 10 nucleotides match TRBD2. V was pared by 5 bases and J by 4 bases, with 7 bases of the junction left unmatched. The CDR3 extends over 15 amino acids. CDR1 SGHTA and CDR2 FQGNSA come from the germline V gene. For the CDR3, the DNA is TGTGCCAGCAGCGTGTCGGGACTAGCGTTAGAGACCCAGTACTTC. This translates into CASSVSGLALETQYF.

This clonotype was seen repeatedly, ten times or more. The chain couples TRBV9 to TRBJ2-5, with TRBD2 matching over 13 bases. This CDR3 region has 15 residues. Germline lookup yields CDR1 SGDLS and CDR2 YYNGEE. V shed 4 bases and J 5 bases; nucleotides not matched to a gene: 5. The CDR3 sequence is CASSPTSGRSETQYF. CDR3 nucleotides: TGTGCCAGCAGCCCGACTAGCGGGAGGAGTGAGACCCAGTACTTC.

There are many counts of this clonotype. An end of the junction does not agree with germline; a read error may underlie this. The CDR3 DNA reads as TGCGCCAGCAGCTGGACAGGACCCAGCACAGATGCGCAGTATTTT. Translated: CASSWTGPSTDAQYF. The rearrangement uses TRBV5-1 and TRBJ2-3; 7 bases map to TRBD1. The CDR3 length is 15 residues. Germline V gene data show CDR1 as SGHRS and CDR2 as YFSETQ.

This clonotype was detected only a few times. The V and J genes are TRBV20-1 and TRBJ1-3, with 7 bases fitting TRBD1. This CDR3 contains 13 residues. Germline lookup yields CDR1 DFQATT and CDR2 SNEGSKA (reference sequence). J gave up 3 bases and V 6 bases, and 5 bases lay outside the gene matches. CDR3 protein: CSAPDRVGNTIYF. CDR3 DNA sequence: TGCAGTGCACCCGACAGGGTTGGAAACACCATATATTTT.

This clonotype was counted at least ten times. This chain links TRBV7-9 with TRBJ1-1; 7 bases align to TRBD1. The CDR3 runs 14 residues. Germline loops: CDR1 SEHNR, CDR2 FQNEAQ (reference sequence). V lost 7 bases to trimming and J lost 1 base; unmatched junction nucleotides: 6. The CDR3 region is CASNPGGRNTEAFF. The CDR3 DNA follows: TGTGCCAGCAACCCAGGGGGTAGGAACACTGAAGCTTTCTTT.

This clonotype was counted only a few times. The chain uses TRBV6-1 and TRBJ2-7; D is unclear. This CDR3 contains 9 residues. V was pared by 4 bases and J by 6 bases, with 1 base between. Looked up from germline, CDR1 is MNHNS and CDR2 is SASEGT. The CDR3: CASSGEQYF. The CDR3, as DNA: TGTGCCAGCAGTGGCGAGCAGTACTTC.

This clonotype was counted ten times or more. The chain combines TRBV6-5 with TRBJ2-6; 7 bases align to TRBD1. With V trimmed by 0 bases and J by 2 bases, 4 bases remained unmatched. The germline V gene has CDR1 MNHEY and CDR2 SVGAGI. The CDR3 has 17 residues. Here the CDR3 DNA reads TGTGCCAGCAGTTACTCGTCTACAGGGGCTGGGGCCAACGTCCTGACTTTC. Residues: CASSYSSTGAGANVLTF.

In its sample, this clonotype was seen many times. The V and J genes are TRBV7-2 and TRBJ2-7; 12 bases fit TRBD1. Germline V lookup: CDR1 SGHTA, CDR2 FQGNSA. The CDR3 sequence is 16 residues long. After removal of 5 bases from V and 7 bases from J, the junction contained 12 bases not matched to a gene. CDR3 amino acids: CASSRWAGQGAREQYF. Here the CDR3 DNA reads TGTGCCAGCAGCCGATGGGCGGGACAGGGGGCGAGGGAGCAGTACTTC.

As to this clonotype: A much larger clone lies one base from this, so it may be a read error. The chain carries TRBV6-2 or TRBV6-3 and TRBJ2-1; 11 bases agree with TRBD2. The CDR3 length is 13 residues. Germline lookup yields CDR1 MNHEY and CDR2 SVGEGT. Trimming took 6 bases from V and 7 from J; bases not matched to a gene: 2. The CDR3 here is CASRGTSGNEQFF. In DNA form, the CDR3 reads TGTGCCAGCAGGGGGACTAGCGGAAATGAGCAGTTCTTC.